These 29 T cell receptor beta chains originate from one sample sequenced in a study of shared T cell receptors in the human thymus. The assay was immunoSEQ multiplex PCR, and TCRdb's table has in-frame clones only and misses some. The repertoire holds 700,000 to 750,000 clones, with 70% to 90% as singletons. These same records also appear under a second study, on human thymus T cells.

Sequencing was done on a sample of thymocytes. Source of these receptors: a girl under three years old with a congenital heart defect.

This clone was recorded once. The chain couples TRBV5-8 to TRBJ1-4; possible D gene TRBD1, 6 bases. V was clipped by 2 bases and J by 7 bases, with 9 bases between them. The germline V gene encodes CDR1 SGHTS and CDR2 YDEGEE. The CDR3 sequence is 13 residues long. CDR3 bases: TGTGCCAGCAGCTTAGGACAGTGTGAAAAACTGTTTTTT. It codes for CASSLGQCEKLFF.

The chain has TRBV4-3 and TRBJ1-1; TRBD1 might be the D (6 bases). Germline V gene data show CDR1 as LGHNA and CDR2 as YSLEER. The length of the CDR3 is 14 residues. The V gene lost 3 bases and the J gene lost 1 base, with 9 bases spanning the gap. The CDR3 here is CASSHAGANTEAFF. The CDR3 DNA follows: TGCGCCAGCAGCCATGCGGGGGCGAACACTGAAGCTTTCTTT.

The chain joins TRBV5-5 to TRBJ2-7; D gene uncertain. Looked up from germline, CDR1 is SGHKS and CDR2 is YYEKEE (reference sequence). Trimming shortened V by 4 bases and J by 3 bases, and 11 bases separated the two germline ends. The CDR3 covers 13 residues. CDR3: CASSLRHYYEQYF. The CDR3 DNA is TGTGCCAGCAGCCTCAGACATTACTACGAGCAGTACTTC.

A single count supports this clone. This chain joins TRBV7-2 and TRBJ2-7, with 9 nucleotides matching TRBD1. This CDR3 is 14 amino acids long. Trimming cost V 1 base and J 7 bases; bases outside gene matches: 5. Germline V gene lookup returns CDR1 SGHTA and CDR2 FQGNSA. CDR3 coding DNA: TGTGCCAGCAGCTTAGACAGGGGGCGTTTTGAGCAGTACTTC. Its translation is CASSLDRGRFEQYF.

This chain links TRBV29-1 with TRBJ1-2, with D maybe TRBD1 (5 bases). The CDR3 totals 17 residues. Trimming removed 7 bases from V and 4 bases from J, with 28 bases in between. In germline, CDR1 is SQVTM, CDR2 ANQGSEA. The CDR3 DNA reads TGCAGCGCCTTTACTAATGACAGCCTTGTCGCGTTCTATGGCTACACCTTC. Translation gives CSAFTNDSLVAFYGYTF. Using reference TRBV29-1 and TRBJ1-2 for the parts outside the CDR3, the full variable domain is SAVISQKPSRDICQRGTSLTIQCQVDSQVTMMFWYRQQPGQSLTLIATANQGSEATYESGFVIDKFPISRPNLTFSTLTVSNMSPEDSSIYLCSAFTNDSLVAFYGYTFGSGTRLTVV.

This clone was detected only a few times. The V and J genes are TRBV6-6 and TRBJ1-1; 8 nucleotides match TRBD1. Looked up from germline, CDR1 is MNHNY and CDR2 is SVGAGI (reference sequence). The CDR3 spans 14 residues. With 4 bases clipped from V and 1 base from J, the junction kept 2 bases outside the gene matches. CDR3 region: CASSSGTGNTEAFF. The CDR3 nucleotides read TGTGCCAGCAGTTCCGGGACAGGGAACACTGAAGCTTTCTTT.

V is TRBV11-2 and J is TRBJ2-7; a weak D match, TRBD2 (5 bases). The CDR3 covers 14 residues. Trimming took off 4 bases at V and 3 bases at J, with 13 bases between the two ends. The germline V gene has CDR1 SGHAT and CDR2 FQNNGV. The CDR3, as DNA: TGTGCCAGCAGCTACCCCGGACTTGGCTACGAGCAGTACTTC. It specifies CASSYPGLGYEQYF.

V is TRBV18 and J is TRBJ1-5; 10 bases are shared with TRBD1. The J segment lost 0 bases and the V segment lost 2 bases, leaving 13 bases of the junction unmatched. CDR1 is KGHSH and CDR2 is LQKENI in the germline V gene. The CDR3 runs 20 residues. The CDR3 region has the DNA TGTGCCAGCTCACCAACCTTCCGGGACAGGGGATATTATAGCAATCAGCCCCAGCATTTT. This codes for CASSPTFRDRGYYSNQPQHF.

The chain uses TRBV14 and TRBJ2-3, with 14 nucleotides matching TRBD2. V lost 6 bases and J lost 10; bases outside the gene matches: 6. The CDR3 covers 14 residues. Germline V gene lookup returns CDR1 SGHDN and CDR2 FVKESK. The CDR3 DNA follows: TGTGCCAGCAGGCCGGGACTAGCGGGGGCGGCGCAGTATTTT. As protein: CASRPGLAGAAQYF.

Comments on this clone: The sample has other DNA sequences that encode this CDR3 too. The CDR3 DNA is TGTGCCATCAGTGAAGGGACAGGGAACACTGAAGCTTTCTTT. Translating gives CAISEGTGNTEAFF. The rearrangement joins TRBV10-3 to TRBJ1-1, with 8 bases that match TRBD1. This CDR3 comprises 14 residues. J gave up 1 base and V 3 bases, and 1 base lay outside the gene matches. The germline gives CDR1 ENHRY, CDR2 SYGVKD.

The rearrangement uses TRBV25-1 and TRBJ1-2, with D maybe TRBD1 (6 bases). The CDR3 is 14 amino acids. V gave up 6 bases and J gave up 4 bases, with 15 bases separating them. Per the germline V gene, CDR1 is MGHDK and CDR2 is SYGVNS. Here the CDR3 DNA reads TGTGCCAGCAGACCGACGACAGGAACCTATGGCTACACCTTC. It specifies CASRPTTGTYGYTF.

The gene calls are TRBV6-1 and TRBJ1-5, with TRBD1 matching 10 bases. Trimming removed 11 bases from V and 6 bases from J; junction bases left unmatched: 10. Germline V lookup: CDR1 MNHNS, CDR2 SASEGT. The CDR3 extends over 14 amino acids. For the CDR3, the DNA is TGTGCCTGCCGGGACAGGGGAGGGAGTCAGCCCCAGCATTTT. This gives the protein CACRDRGGSQPQHF.

This sequence joins TRBV5-8 and TRBJ1-2; D ambiguous. Trimming shortened V by 1 base and J by 3 bases, and 13 bases separated the two germline ends. Germline V gene data show CDR1 as SGHTS and CDR2 as YDEGEE. CDR3 size: 15 residues. DNA for the CDR3: TGTGCCAGCAGCTTGAATGTCGGGTCGTACTATGGCTACACCTTC. Its translation is CASSLNVGSYYGYTF.

The chain recombines TRBV23-1 with TRBJ1-5; 9 nucleotides align to TRBD1. TRBV23-1 is noted as an ORF with a role that remains uncertain. J was trimmed by 6 bases and V by 6 bases; bases with no gene match: 21. The CDR3 spans 19 residues. The CDR3 sequence is CASSHRRDPQGAGVQPQHF. The CDR3 DNA sequence: TGCGCCAGCAGCCACCGTAGAGACCCACAGGGGGCAGGGGTTCAGCCCCAGCATTTT.

The chain has TRBV19 and TRBJ1-3; D uncertain. The CDR3 spans 18 residues. Germline V gene sequence: CDR1 LNHDA, CDR2 SQIVND (reference sequence). The germline V and J ends were trimmed by 0 bases and 0 bases, with 15 bases remaining between them. The CDR3 DNA sequence: TGTGCCAGTAGTATAGACCCCTCGCATAGAAGCTCTGGAAACACCATATATTTT. Its protein product is CASSIDPSHRSSGNTIYF.

This clone was seen only once. This sequence joins TRBV6-1 and TRBJ1-5; TRBD1 is a possible D gene (6 bases). This CDR3 spans 14 amino acids. V lost 7 bases, J lost 3 bases, and 13 bases lay in between. Germline-derived CDR1 and CDR2 are MNHNS and SASEGT. Here the CDR3 reads CASIGQTHNQPQHF. CDR3 DNA sequence: TGTGCCAGCATCGGACAGACCCACAATCAGCCCCAGCATTTT.

The chain couples TRBV11-2 to TRBJ2-2; 12 bases match TRBD2. V gave up 3 bases and J gave up 8 bases; unmatched junction bases: 13. The CDR3 spans 18 residues. Germline V gene sequence: CDR1 SGHAT, CDR2 FQNNGV. This CDR3 is CASSFILAGGPRDGELFF. The DNA for the CDR3 is TGTGCCAGCAGCTTTATTCTAGCGGGGGGGCCCCGGGATGGGGAGCTGTTTTTT.

CDR3 in DNA: TGTGCCAGCAGGGGCATGGACTATGGCTACACCTTC. Encoded protein: CASRGMDYGYTF. The rearrangement links TRBV27 to TRBJ1-2; unclear D gene. Trimming took 6 bases from V and 3 from J, leaving 8 bases between them. This CDR3 has 12 amino acids. Per germline, CDR1 MNHEY and CDR2 SMNVEV (reference sequence).

The chain combines TRBV6-1 with TRBJ2-4, with 7 nucleotides matching TRBD1. The V and J ends lost 5 bases and 1 base, in that order; junction bases with no gene match: 5. This CDR3 spans 15 amino acids. The germline V gene encodes CDR1 MNHNS and CDR2 SASEGT. CDR3: CASSSTGVAKNIQYF. The CDR3 DNA is TGTGCCAGCAGTTCTACAGGGGTTGCCAAAAACATTCAGTACTTC.

J is TRBJ2-5 and V is TRBV27; D is undetermined. The length of the CDR3 is 14 residues. The ends were cut back, 7 bases at V and 4 bases at J, with 16 bases in the middle. CDR1 and CDR2 (germline): MNHEY, SMNVEV (reference sequence). This CDR3 is CASTARRPAETQYF. In DNA, the CDR3 is TGTGCCAGCACCGCCCGGCGGCCGGCAGAGACCCAGTACTTC.

This rearrangement joins TRBV28 to TRBJ1-3; D unresolved. V was clipped by 0 bases and J by 7 bases, with 7 bases between them. This CDR3 has 13 amino acids. CDR1 is MDHEN and CDR2 is SYDVKM in the germline V gene. The CDR3 DNA reads TGTGCCAGCAGTTTATGTGCCGGGAACACCATATATTTT. It translates to CASSLCAGNTIYF.

This clone appeared once. The CDR3 DNA reads TGTGCCAGCAGCACACAGCCCTCCAGGGAGGGGGCAACTAATGAAAAACTGTTTTTT. This sequence encodes CASSTQPSREGATNEKLFF. The V and J genes are TRBV7-6 and TRBJ1-4, with D maybe TRBD1 (6 bases). The CDR3 totals 19 residues. Trimming left V 5 bases short and J 0 bases short, with 22 bases between. CDR1 and CDR2 from the germline V gene are SGHVS and FNYEAQ.

The chain joins TRBV5-1 to TRBJ2-2; 8 nucleotides align to TRBD1. The CDR3 loop spans 17 amino acids. V gave up 4 bases and J gave up 6 bases; unmatched junction bases: 14. Germline V gives CDR1 SGHRS, CDR2 YFSETQ. The CDR3 nucleotides read TGCGCCAGCAGCACCCTAACTGGGACAGGAGGGGCCGGGGAGCTGTTTTTT. It specifies CASSTLTGTGGAGELFF.

The V call is TRBV7-9, the J call TRBJ2-5; perhaps TRBD2 as D (5 bases). Looked up from germline, CDR1 is SEHNR and CDR2 is FQNEAQ (reference sequence). The CDR3 is 14 amino acids. V was shortened by 6 bases and J by 0 bases, with 11 bases between the two germline ends. CDR3: CASREDVDQETQYF. CDR3 nucleotide sequence: TGTGCCAGCAGGGAGGACGTGGACCAAGAGACCCAGTACTTC.

About this clone: In the same sample, other DNA sequences code for this CDR3. The genes are TRBV10-3 and TRBJ1-1, with 7 bases lining up with TRBD1. Losses at the gene ends were 10 bases for V and 1 base for J; bases not matched to a gene: 9. Germline V lookup: CDR1 ENHRY, CDR2 SYGVKD. The CDR3 consists of 14 residues. CDR3 in DNA: TGTGCCACCGCCCCCCGACAGGGGAACACTGAAGCTTTCTTT. Its translation is CATAPRQGNTEAFF.

This chain links TRBV19 with TRBJ1-4; 7 bases match TRBD1. Trimming took 5 bases from V and 7 from J; bases not matched to a gene: 10. This CDR3 contains 15 residues. The germline V gene has CDR1 LNHDA and CDR2 SQIVND (reference sequence). The CDR3 reads CASSRQGRMFEKLFF. The CDR3 nucleotides are TGTGCCAGTAGTCGACAGGGTAGGATGTTTGAAAAACTGTTTTTT.

The V and J genes are TRBV7-7 and TRBJ2-2, with D possibly matching TRBD1 (5 bases). CDR1 and CDR2 from the germline V gene are SSHAT and FNYEAQ (reference sequence). The CDR3 is made up of 15 amino acids. V lost 4 bases, J lost 1 base, and 10 bases lay in between. Here the CDR3 reads CASSSKTENTGELFF. Written as DNA, the CDR3 is TGTGCCAGCAGCTCGAAGACAGAGAACACCGGGGAGCTGTTTTTT.

On this clone: Given the absence of the conserved phenylalanine or tryptophan at the CDR3 end, a read error is likely. The DNA is omitted, as the CDR3 cannot be located on it reliably, and the CDR3 follows TCRdb's listing. V gene TRBV10-2 combines with J gene TRBJ1-2; the DNA was not compared with TRBD1, the D call given in the table. Germline lookup yields CDR1 WSHSY and CDR2 SAAADI. The CDR3 has 17 amino acids, counting both end residues. The CDR3 region is CASSSGRTSGTDNRWIL.

The chain combines TRBV11-1 with TRBJ2-2, with 13 bases aligning to TRBD2. The V and J ends lost 6 bases and 8 bases, in that order; junction bases with no gene match: 9. This CDR3 comprises 16 residues. Germline V gene sequence: CDR1 SGHAT, CDR2 FQDESV (reference sequence). CDR3 nucleotides: TGTGCCAGCAGACGCGGGACTAGCGGGGAGTCTGGGGAGCTGTTTTTT. Protein: CASRRGTSGESGELFF.